The sequence of this T cell receptor (beta chain) was determined in a study of cytomegalovirus exposure and HLA in healthy donors (dated by TCRdb to about 2017). General notes on the study: An earlier analysis of 587 of the donors reported 276 Gb of sequence data and 100 million to 120 million unique TCR beta sequences obtained from some 170 million T cells. An early release that covered about 600 HLA-typed donors contained approximately 300 gigabases of sequencing data and about 84 million unique TCR sequences. Among the approximately 420 genotyped donors, about 85% belonged to the genetic ancestry cluster associated with self-reported Caucasian donors. The aim of the study was to test whether cataloging public T cell receptors could identify signatures of past pathogen exposure. The study profiled the T cell repertoires of fewer than 850 subjects by immunosequencing and related them to cytomegalovirus serostatus. Along with the approximately 620-subject first cohort, a separate validation cohort of about 110 different subjects was used. The study combined high-throughput TCR immunosequencing, statistical association of individual TCRs with disease status, and machine learning to predict cytomegalovirus infection status. A later analysis re-examined previously published TCR beta repertoires from just over 650 donors and added high-resolution HLA genotyping to investigate patterns of TCR occurrence. In the later analysis, no new phenotypic data were used to find candidate immune exposures; instead, reliance was placed on TCR beta sequences and their occurrence across donors. To decide whether each TCR beta V gene segment behaved as functional or pseudogenic, an earlier analysis of some 540 of the donors relied on high-throughput TCR beta sequencing. Donor age, sex, ethnicity and CMV serostatus were compiled alongside the repertoire data. A later genetic analysis used genome-wide SNP genotypes for about 55% of the 666 donors, treating that subset as a discovery cohort. Every repertoire in the discovery cohort had been generated on one and the same sequencing platform. Both class I and class II loci were covered by HLA typing, at four-digit resolution. Typing coverage varied by locus: 629-630 donors for A, B, C, DRB1 and DQB1; 522 for DQA1; about 600 for DPA1; roughly 450 for DPB1. Because of strong linkage in the cohort, roughly five DR-DQ haplotypes were treated as single units for association and clustering. Among 398 genotyped donors of the cohort, an average of about 240,000 unique TCR beta nucleotide sequences was sequenced per donor, of which about 19% were non-productive. On the study overall, not on this receptor specifically: In vitro tests confirmed that a few of the cytomegalovirus-associated TCR beta chains recognize cytomegalovirus antigens. According to a later analysis, TCR association rates differed among HLA loci, with DRB1 alleles showing the most associated TCRs and HLA-C alleles showing the fewest. Assigning TCR associations to individual alleles was difficult when HLA alleles, especially DR and DQ, strongly co-occurred. The earlier analysis of about 600 of the donors excluded some 15 rarely observed V segments, including chromosome 9 orphons, because counts were too low. An association between a missense DCLRE1C variant and V-gene and J-gene trimming of TCR beta chains was found in a later genetic analysis and replicated in an independent cohort. In the study, 150 to 200 TCR beta chains were listed as associated with cytomegalovirus. Some IMGT-functional V segments, including TRBV6-2 and TRBV6-3, could not be told apart with the 87-base-pair reads, so those segments were excluded. Because some donors lacked HLA typing at each locus, the association tests relied only on the typed subset. Only TCR beta chains were sequenced in this cohort, and the absence of alpha or paired-chain data limited detectable features. A further reported finding was that TCR beta sequences accurately predicted the HLA-A and HLA-B alleles for most subjects in the first cohort. In a later analysis, HLA-associated TCR beta chains were found to be more clonally expanded and to have lower generation probabilities than equally common non-associated chains. A later analysis found that most CMV-associated TCR beta chains appeared HLA-restricted, with HLA associations seemingly driven largely by CMV exposure. An earlier analysis of some 590 of the donors showed that most TCR beta V segments appeared in productive rearrangements either about 87% or about 30% of the time, which broadly matched IMGT annotations. The authors suggested that the approach could potentially be generalized to other disease states and immunological phenotypes. A later analysis reported that several top co-occurrence clusters appeared linked to parvovirus B19, influenza, CMV and Epstein-Barr virus. In a later analysis, 16,951 TCR beta sequences were associated with specific HLA alleles at a false discovery rate of 0.05. Compared with the 666-donor mean, donors in an Asian-associated ancestry cluster had fewer N-insertions in productive TCRs, according to a later genetic analysis. Correlated functional status among segregating V segments might be attributable to linkage disequilibrium, but an unknown experimental factor could not be ruled out. Presence/absence analyses assumed roughly uniform sequencing depth across donors, an assumption that may not hold. In both the original and validation cohorts, the classifier was reported to diagnose cytomegalovirus status with high specificity and sensitivity. Immune exposure information for the cohort was limited to CMV serostatus. The sequencing pipeline was judged likely to have produced a cluster of highly shared sequence variants as a technical artifact. While some public TCRs were present in many individuals, most TCR sequences turned up only very rarely across donors.

The cohort consisted of 600 to 750 healthy bone marrow donors. Cohort members were all nominally healthy when sampled, although unrecorded immune exposures were likely present. The donor tested CMV seropositive and was one of the 289 seropositive cohort members. Each donor provided a peripheral blood sample, and peripheral blood mononuclear cells were used for TCR beta sequencing. The Qiagen DNeasy Blood Extraction Kit was used to extract genomic DNA from the blood cell samples. Trimming costs V 4 bases and J 4 bases, and their ends lie 13 bases apart. The CDR3 goes from the cysteine to the phenylalanine over 15 residues. CDR3 DNA is the only sequence kept; it has 45 bases, read in frame from the first base. CDR1 MGHRA and CDR2 YSYEKL were looked up in the germline V gene. Libraries came from the immunoSEQ multiplex PCR assay. For the multiplex PCR, a mixture combining 60 forward primers for TCR Vbeta segments and 13 reverse primers for TCR Jbeta segments was used. The CDR3 region of rearranged TCR beta genes was amplified from genomic DNA with a multiplex PCR assay. The Illumina HiSeq System was used to sequence the amplified TCR beta libraries as 87-base-pair reads. As for how the authors treated the data: Across the 500 to 750 repertoires, a later analysis counted approximately 83 million unique TCR beta chains, about 10 million of which were shared by at least two donors. Raw reads were error-corrected and collapsed into unique sequences by a nearest-neighbor algorithm in which closely related sequences were merged to remove PCR and sequencing errors. Alignment of CDR3 sequences to IMGT reference sequences was used to assign V, D and J gene segments. Each retained sequence needed at least a six-nucleotide match to both a V gene segment and a J gene segment. A rearrangement was called productive if the CDR3 had no stop codons and remained in frame with V and J, and every other rearrangement was called non-productive. CDR3 was defined according to IMGT convention as the region running from the second conserved V-encoded cysteine to the conserved J-encoded phenylalanine. Sequences without an unambiguous match to a single V gene segment were excluded from the earlier analysis of 500 to 700 of the donors. In an earlier analysis of approximately 500 of the donors, a V segment was called functional when productive rearrangements were above 56.7%, and segregating when the standard deviation between donors exceeded 5%. To diagnose cytomegalovirus status from the catalog of TCR beta chain sequences, a statistical classification framework was built. V and J gene assignment, in a later analysis, came from comparing TCR nucleotide sequences with IMGT/GENE-DB human TR gene sequences. In a later analysis, CDR3 sequences and most-parsimonious VDJ recombination scenarios were assigned using the TCRdist pipeline. In a later analysis, every TCR beta chain was defined by the combination of its CDR3 amino acid sequence and its V-gene family, and reads without a unique V-gene family were dropped. A later analysis removed several hundred highly shared, low-generation-probability nucleotide sequences to deal with suspected cross-contamination and a sequencing artifact. In a later analysis, a clonal expansion index was calculated for each public chain from normalized within-repertoire ranks of inferred template counts. A later analysis computed generation probabilities with a VDJ recombination model fitted to out-of-frame rearrangements, and checked the results against IGoR. A later analysis scored TCR-TCR, TCR-HLA and TCR-CMV co-occurrence with hypergeometric tests, applying a repertoire-size bias correction to TCR pairs. A later analysis estimated false discovery rates by permuting HLA or CMV assignments 20 times. In a later analysis, co-occurring TCRs were grouped using DBSCAN, and TCRdist sequence similarity was added for clustering within HLA-allele-positive subsets. For co-occurrence clustering, repertoires with fewer than 30,000 or more than 120,000 public chains were excluded, along with about five repertoires with anomalous nucleotide sharing. What TCRdb holds here is the immuneACCESS table cut down to in-frame rearrangements. Part of the clones is not present; checked against another copy, under half of the missing clones reflect an unresolved V gene, and the others are unexplained. D and trimming were read from the DNA, whereas the V and J calls and clone size are those reported in that table. The sample data list 200,000 or so clones, and roughly four fifths of these were observed just once. Jointly, the top ten make up 6.5% of the sample.

As to this clone: There is no known antigen for this receptor. There are no base qualities to consult, and no much larger clone falls within one base.

The sample taken for sequencing was PBMCs. The sequence was obtained from a woman in her forties or fifties in good health and CMV-seropositive. In this chain, TRBV4-1 is recombined with TRBJ2-2; tentative D gene TRBD1, with 7 bases matching. The sequence in DNA is TGCGCCAGCAGCCCAGGGCAGGGGGGCACCGGGGAGCTGTTTTTT. Its coded protein is CASSPGQGGTGELFF.